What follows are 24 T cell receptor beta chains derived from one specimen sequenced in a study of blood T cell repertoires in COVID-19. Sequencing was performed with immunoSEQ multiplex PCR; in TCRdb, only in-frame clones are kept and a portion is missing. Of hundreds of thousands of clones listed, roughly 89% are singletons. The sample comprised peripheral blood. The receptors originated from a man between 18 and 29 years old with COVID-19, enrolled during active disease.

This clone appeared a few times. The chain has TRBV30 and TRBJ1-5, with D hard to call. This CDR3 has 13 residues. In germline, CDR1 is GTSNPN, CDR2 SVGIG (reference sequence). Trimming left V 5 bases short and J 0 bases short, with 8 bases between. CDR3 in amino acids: CAWEQDSNQPQHF. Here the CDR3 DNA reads TGTGCCTGGGAGCAGGATAGCAATCAGCCCCAGCATTTT.

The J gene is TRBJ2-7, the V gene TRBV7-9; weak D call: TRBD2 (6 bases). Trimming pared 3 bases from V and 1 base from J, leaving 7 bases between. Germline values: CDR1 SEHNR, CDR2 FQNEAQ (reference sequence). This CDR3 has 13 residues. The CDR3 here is CASSFAGSYEQYF. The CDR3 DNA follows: TGTGCCAGCAGCTTCGCGGGATCCTACGAGCAGTACTTC.

The CDR3: CASTSGSLVETQYF. The CDR3 bases are TGTGCCAGCACTAGCGGGAGTTTGGTAGAGACCCAGTACTTC. The J gene is TRBJ2-5, the V gene TRBV18, with 11 bases lining up with TRBD2. The V segment lost 8 bases and the J segment 4 bases; nucleotides outside the gene matches: 6. The CDR3 has 14 amino acids. From germline, CDR1 is KGHSH and CDR2 LQKENI.

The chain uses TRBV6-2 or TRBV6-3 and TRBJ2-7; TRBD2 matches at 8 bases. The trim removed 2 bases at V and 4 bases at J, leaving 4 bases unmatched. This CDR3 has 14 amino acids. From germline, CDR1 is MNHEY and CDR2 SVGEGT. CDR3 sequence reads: CASSYEREWYEQYF. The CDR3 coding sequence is TGTGCCAGCAGTTACGAGCGGGAGTGGTACGAGCAGTACTTC.

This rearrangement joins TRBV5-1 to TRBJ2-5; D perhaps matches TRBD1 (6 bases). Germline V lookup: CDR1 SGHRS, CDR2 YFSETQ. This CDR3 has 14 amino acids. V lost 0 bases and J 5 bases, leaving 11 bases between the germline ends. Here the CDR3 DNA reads TGCGCCAGCAGCTTGGCCGGGACATCGGAGACCCAGTACTTC. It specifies CASSLAGTSETQYF.

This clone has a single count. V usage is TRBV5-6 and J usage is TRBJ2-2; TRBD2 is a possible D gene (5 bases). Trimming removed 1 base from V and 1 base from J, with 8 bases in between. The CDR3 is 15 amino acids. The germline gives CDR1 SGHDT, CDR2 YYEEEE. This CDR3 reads CASSLSGMNTGELFF. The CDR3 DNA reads TGTGCCAGCAGCTTGTCGGGGATGAACACCGGGGAGCTGTTTTTT.

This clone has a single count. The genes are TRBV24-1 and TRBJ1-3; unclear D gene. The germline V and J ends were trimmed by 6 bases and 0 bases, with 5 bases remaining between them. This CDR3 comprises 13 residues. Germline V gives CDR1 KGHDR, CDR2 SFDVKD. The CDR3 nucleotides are TGTGCCACCAGTCCGGGCTCTGGAAACACCATATATTTT. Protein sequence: CATSPGSGNTIYF.

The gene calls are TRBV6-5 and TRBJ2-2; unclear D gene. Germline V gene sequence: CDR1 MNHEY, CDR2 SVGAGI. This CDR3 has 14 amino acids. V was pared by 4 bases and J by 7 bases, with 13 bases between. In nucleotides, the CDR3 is TGTGCCAGCAGTTCCACTCAGGTGGGCGGGGAGCTGTTTTTT. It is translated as CASSSTQVGGELFF.

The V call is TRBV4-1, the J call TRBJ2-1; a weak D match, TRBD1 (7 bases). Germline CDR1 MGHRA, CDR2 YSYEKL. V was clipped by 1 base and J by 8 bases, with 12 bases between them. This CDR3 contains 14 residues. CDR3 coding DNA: TGCGCCAGCAGCCAAGGACAGGGAGGCTATGAGCAGTTCTTC. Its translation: CASSQGQGGYEQFF.

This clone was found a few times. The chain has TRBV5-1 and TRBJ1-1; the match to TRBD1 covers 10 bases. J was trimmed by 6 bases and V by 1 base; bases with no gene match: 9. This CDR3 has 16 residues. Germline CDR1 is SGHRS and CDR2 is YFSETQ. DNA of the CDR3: TGCGCCAGCAGCTTGACAACGGGACAGGGGTCTTCTGAAGCTTTCTTT. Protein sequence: CASSLTTGQGSSEAFF.

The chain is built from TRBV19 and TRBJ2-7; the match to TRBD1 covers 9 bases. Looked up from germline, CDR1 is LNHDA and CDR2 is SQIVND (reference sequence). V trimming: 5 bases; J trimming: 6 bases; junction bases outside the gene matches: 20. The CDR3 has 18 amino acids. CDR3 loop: CASSVSGQGLHPYTEQYF. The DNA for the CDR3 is TGTGCCAGTAGTGTGTCGGGACAGGGCCTTCACCCATACACCGAGCAGTACTTC.

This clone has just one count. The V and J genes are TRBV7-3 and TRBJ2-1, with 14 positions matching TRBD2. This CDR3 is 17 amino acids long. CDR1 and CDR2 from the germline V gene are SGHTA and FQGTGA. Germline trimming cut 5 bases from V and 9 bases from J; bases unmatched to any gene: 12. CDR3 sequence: CASSPGTSGSGATEQFF. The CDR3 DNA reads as TGTGCCAGCAGCCCAGGGACTAGCGGGAGTGGGGCCACTGAGCAGTTCTTC.

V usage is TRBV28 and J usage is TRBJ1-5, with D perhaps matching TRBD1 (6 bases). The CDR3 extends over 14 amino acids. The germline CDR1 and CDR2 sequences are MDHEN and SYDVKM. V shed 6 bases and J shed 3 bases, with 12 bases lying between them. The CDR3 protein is CASSQGQSNQPQHF. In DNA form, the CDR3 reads TGTGCCAGCAGCCAAGGACAGTCCAATCAGCCCCAGCATTTT.

CDR3 loop: CASSTTGVEQYF. CDR3 bases: TGTGCCAGCAGTACAACAGGGGTCGAGCAGTACTTC. The V gene is TRBV27, the J gene TRBJ2-7, with 7 bases identical to TRBD1. V shed 5 bases, J shed 6 bases, and the junction held 4 bases outside the gene matches. In germline, CDR1 is MNHEY, CDR2 SMNVEV (reference sequence). The CDR3 covers 12 residues.

For the CDR3, the DNA is TGTGCCAGCAGCCCCACTAGCGGGAGGGCCGGGTTGAAAGAGACCCAGTACTTC. This encodes CASSPTSGRAGLKETQYF. The chain has TRBV7-9 and TRBJ2-5, with TRBD2 matching 13 bases. The germline CDR1 and CDR2 sequences are SEHNR and FQNEAQ (reference sequence). Germline trimming cut 5 bases from V and 3 bases from J; bases unmatched to any gene: 12. The length of the CDR3 is 18 residues.

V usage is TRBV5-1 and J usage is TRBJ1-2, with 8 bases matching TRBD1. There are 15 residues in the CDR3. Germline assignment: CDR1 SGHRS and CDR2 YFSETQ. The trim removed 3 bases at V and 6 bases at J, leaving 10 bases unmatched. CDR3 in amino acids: CASSSQGARLDGYTF. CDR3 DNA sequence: TGCGCCAGCAGCTCCCAGGGGGCACGCCTGGATGGCTACACCTTC.

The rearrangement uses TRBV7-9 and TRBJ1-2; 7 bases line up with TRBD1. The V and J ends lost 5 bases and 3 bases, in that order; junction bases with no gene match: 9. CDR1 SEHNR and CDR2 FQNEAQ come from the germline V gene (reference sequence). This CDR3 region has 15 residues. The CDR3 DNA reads TGTGCCAGCAGCCCCCCGGGACAGCGCCACTATGGCTACACCTTC. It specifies CASSPPGQRHYGYTF.

The CDR3 DNA reads TGTGCCACCCAACCGGGACTAGGATACGAGCAGTACTTC. Translating gives CATQPGLGYEQYF. The chain joins TRBV19 to TRBJ2-7, with 8 nucleotides matching TRBD2. In germline, CDR1 is LNHDA, CDR2 SQIVND (reference sequence). V lost 10 bases to trimming and J lost 4 bases; unmatched junction nucleotides: 9. This CDR3 contains 13 residues. The full variable domain, completed using reference TRBV19 and TRBJ2-7, is DGGITQSPKYLFRKEGQNVTLSCEQNLNHDAMYWYRQDPGQGLRLIYYSQIVNDFQKGDIAEGYSVSREKKESFPLTVTSAQKNPTAFYLCATQPGLGYEQYFGPGTRLTVT.

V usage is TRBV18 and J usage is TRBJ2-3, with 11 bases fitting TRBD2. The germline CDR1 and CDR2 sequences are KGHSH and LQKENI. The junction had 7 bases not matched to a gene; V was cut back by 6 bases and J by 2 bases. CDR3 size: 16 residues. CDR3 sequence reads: CASSPTSGALTDTQYF. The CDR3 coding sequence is TGTGCCAGCTCCCCGACTAGCGGGGCCCTCACAGATACGCAGTATTTT.

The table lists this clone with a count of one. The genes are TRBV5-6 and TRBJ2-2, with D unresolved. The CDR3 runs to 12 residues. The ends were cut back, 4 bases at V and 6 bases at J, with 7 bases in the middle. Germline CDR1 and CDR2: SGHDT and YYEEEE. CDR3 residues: CASSPGAGELFF. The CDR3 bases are TGTGCCAGCAGCCCGGGTGCCGGGGAGCTGTTTTTT.

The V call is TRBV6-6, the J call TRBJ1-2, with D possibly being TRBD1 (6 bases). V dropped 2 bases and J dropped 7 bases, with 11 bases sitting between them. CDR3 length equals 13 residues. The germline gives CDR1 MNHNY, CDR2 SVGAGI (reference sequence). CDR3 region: CASSYQGTSGYTF. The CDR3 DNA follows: TGTGCCAGCAGTTACCAGGGGACTAGTGGCTACACCTTC.

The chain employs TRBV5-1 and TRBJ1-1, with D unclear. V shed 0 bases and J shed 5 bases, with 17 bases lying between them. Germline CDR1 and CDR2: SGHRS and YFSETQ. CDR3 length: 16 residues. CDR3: CASSLVPVREVTEAFF. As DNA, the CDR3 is TGCGCCAGCAGCTTGGTACCCGTACGAGAGGTAACTGAAGCTTTCTTT.

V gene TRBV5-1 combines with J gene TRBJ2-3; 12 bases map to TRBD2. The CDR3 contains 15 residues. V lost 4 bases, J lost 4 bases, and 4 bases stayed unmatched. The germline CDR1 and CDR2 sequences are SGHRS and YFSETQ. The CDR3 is CASSDASGGADTQYF. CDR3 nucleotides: TGCGCCAGCAGCGACGCTAGCGGGGGGGCAGATACGCAGTATTTT.

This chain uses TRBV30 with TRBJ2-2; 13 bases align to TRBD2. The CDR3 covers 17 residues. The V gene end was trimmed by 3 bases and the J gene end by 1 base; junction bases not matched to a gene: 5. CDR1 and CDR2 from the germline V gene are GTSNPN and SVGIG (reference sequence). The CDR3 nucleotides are TGTGCCTGGAGCTTGGGACTAGCGGGACAGAACACCGGGGAGCTGTTTTTT. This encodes CAWSLGLAGQNTGELFF.